One sample yielded the 6 T cell receptor beta chains listed below, sequenced in a study of cytomegalovirus exposure and HLA in healthy donors (dated by TCRdb to the late 2010s). Library construction relied on the immunoSEQ multiplex PCR assay. For the multiplex PCR, a mixture combining 60 forward primers for TCR Vbeta segments and 13 reverse primers for TCR Jbeta segments was used. TCRdb limited this immuneACCESS table to in-frame rearrangements with V and J called. A share of clones is missing; checked studies link under half to unresolved V genes, and the rest is unexplained. The table for this sample lists approximately 110,000 clones; 15% of them were counted only once. 1.9% of the sample is held by the ten biggest clonotypes. Sequenced material: PBMCs. The source is a woman younger than 30 in good health and CMV-seronegative.

Worth noting for this clone: Its ends do not fully match the called genes, so a read error is possible. CDR3 bases: TGTGCTAGCAGCTTGGCGGGAGTAGGCAATGAGCAGTTCTTC. This sequence encodes CASSLAGVGNEQFF. The chain has TRBV7-7 and TRBJ2-1; 7 bases are a match to TRBD2. CDR1 and CDR2 from the germline V gene are SSHAT and FNYEAQ (reference sequence). The CDR3 totals 14 residues.

This clone was detected only a few times. The J gene is TRBJ1-5, the V gene TRBV2; maybe TRBD1 (5 bases). Between the trimmed V and J ends, which lost 1 base and 4 bases, there was a span of 17 bases. The CDR3 sequence is 17 residues long. The germline V gene encodes CDR1 SNHLY and CDR2 FYNNEI. CDR3 in amino acids: CASSEGIVGGLNQPQHF. In DNA form, the CDR3 reads TGTGCCAGCAGTGAAGGGATAGTGGGGGGTTTAAATCAGCCCCAGCATTTT.

This clone has more than one count but fewer than ten. This chain connects TRBV4-2 to TRBJ1-2; D is perhaps TRBD1 (5 bases). In germline, CDR1 is LGHNA, CDR2 YNFKEQ. Trimming left V 0 bases short and J 4 bases short, with 18 bases between. There are 17 residues in the CDR3. The CDR3 here is CASSQDLSTVRSYGYTF. In DNA, the CDR3 is TGTGCCAGCAGCCAAGATCTCTCGACAGTCCGCTCCTATGGCTACACCTTC.

A few counts support this clone. This rearrangement joins TRBV9 to TRBJ2-1; 7 nucleotides match TRBD2. V lost 1 base and J lost 1; bases outside the gene matches: 5. This CDR3 contains 16 residues. CDR1 is SGDLS and CDR2 is YYNGEE in the germline V gene. CDR3 loop: CASSVSGGRSYNEQFF. In DNA, the CDR3 is TGTGCCAGCAGCGTATCGGGGGGTAGGTCCTACAATGAGCAGTTCTTC. The whole variable domain, filled in from reference TRBV9 and TRBJ2-1, reads DSGVTQTPKHLITATGQRVTLRCSPRSGDLSVYWYQQSLDQGLQFLIQYYNGEERAKGNILERFSAQQFPDLHSELNLSSLELGDSALYFCASSVSGGRSYNEQFFGPGTRLTVL.

This clone was detected only a few times. V usage is TRBV29-1 and J usage is TRBJ1-1; TRBD1 aligns across 7 bases. With V trimmed by 5 bases and J by 6 bases, 15 bases remained unmatched. Germline V gene data show CDR1 as SQVTM and CDR2 as ANQGSEA. The CDR3 is 15 amino acids. DNA of the CDR3: TGCAGCGTTACGACAGAGACAGGGTGGTCACCTGAAGCTTTCTTT. Translated: CSVTTETGWSPEAFF.

This chain links TRBV28 with TRBJ2-5, with 11 bases aligning to TRBD1. Per germline, CDR1 MDHEN and CDR2 SYDVKM. V dropped 5 bases and J dropped 5; count of bases not matched to a gene: 4. This CDR3 spans 14 amino acids. The CDR3 coding sequence is TGTGCCAGCAGTAAGGACAGGGGGCGGGAGACCCAGTACTTC. It encodes CASSKDRGRETQYF.